A selection of T cell receptor beta chains follows, all from one sample in a study of T-cell memory formation after mild COVID-19. TCRdb re-called the 5' RACE reads with MiXCR, one entry per CDR3 protein. The sample yields 35,000 to 45,000 distinct CDR3 sequences, 6% to 8% seen once. Sequences were obtained from PBMCs or a T cell subset sorted from them (not recorded which). The receptor set was obtained from a man aged 18 to 29 who had mild COVID-19 (a few samples of this study predate the infection). Cell type and time point are not known. CDR3s include the opening cysteine and the closing phenylalanine or tryptophan. The D gene is left open where the match is weak. For some rows the clone size is stated as once, few or many, or as a class when expanded; others skip it.

v_gene	abundance	d_gene	j_gene	CDR3nt	CDR3aa
TRBV24-1	-	-	TRBJ2-5	TGTGCCACCAATTTCGGGGAGACCCAGTACTTC	CATNFGETQYF
TRBV5-1	-	-	TRBJ2-5	TGCGCCGGTAGTCCTCGGGGGCCGGGGGAGACCCAGTACTTC	CAGSPRGPGETQYF
TRBV5-1	medium-sized	-	TRBJ2-5	TGCGCCAGCAGCTCCGGGGGGACAGGAGGGCTCCAAGAGACCCAGTACTTC	CASSSGGTGGLQETQYF
TRBV21-1	-	-	TRBJ1-6	TGTGCCAGCAGCCGTCGGAGGGGCAATTCACCCCTCCACTTT	CASSRRRGNSPLHF
TRBV27	few	-	TRBJ1-2	TGTGCCAGCAGTCTAGAATGGGGGACACATAGTGTCTACACCTTC	CASSLEWGTHSVYTF
TRBV12-3/TRBV12-4	-	-	TRBJ2-3	TGTGCCAGCAGGGTCTCGGCAGATACGCAGTATTTT	CASRVSADTQYF
TRBV27	-	-	TRBJ2-2	TGTGCCAGCAGTTTAGCGACGAACACCGGGGAGCTGTTTTTT	CASSLATNTGELFF
TRBV29-1	-	TRBD2	TRBJ2-2	TGCAGCGCACAAACTAGCGGGGGCACCGGGGAGCTGTTTTTT	CSAQTSGGTGELFF
TRBV10-2	many	TRBD2	TRBJ2-7	TGCGCCAGCACCGGGGGGGCCAGCTACGAGCAGTACTTC	CASTGGASYEQYF
TRBV27	-	-	TRBJ1-1	TGTGCCAGCACGCAATGGGGACGGAGTGAAGCTTTCTTT	CASTQWGRSEAFF
TRBV5-1	-	-	TRBJ2-3	TGCGCCAGCAGCTTGGCAGGGCGGGATACGCAGTATTTT	CASSLAGRDTQYF
TRBV11-3	few	TRBD2	TRBJ2-1	TGTGCCAGCAGCTCCGGACTAGCGGGGATTAAGAATGAGCAGTTCTTC	CASSSGLAGIKNEQFF
TRBV4-2	-	-	TRBJ2-2	TGTGCCAGCAGCCAAGAACCGGCTACGAACACCGGGGAGCTGTTTTTT	CASSQEPATNTGELFF
TRBV4-1	many	-	TRBJ1-6	TGCGCCAGCAGCCCGGGAAGACCTGTGCGGGATTATAATTCACCCCTCCACTTT	CASSPGRPVRDYNSPLHF
TRBV6-6	few	-	TRBJ2-2	TGTGCCACCCGGACTGGCGGGGAGCTGTTTTTT	CATRTGGELFF
TRBV4-3	-	-	TRBJ1-4	TGCGCCAGCAGCCCCCTCGGCAGGGAAGCCGAAAAACTGTTTTTT	CASSPLGREAEKLFF
TRBV3-1	many	TRBD2	TRBJ2-1	TGTGCCAGCAGCCAGCGGGGGGCCGGGAATGAGCAGTTCTTC	CASSQRGAGNEQFF
TRBV9	few	-	TRBJ1-4	TGTGCCAGCAGTGCCTCGGGCGCAACTAATGAAAAACTGTTTTTT	CASSASGATNEKLFF
TRBV5-6	many	TRBD1	TRBJ2-5	TGTGCCAGCAGCTCGACAGGGGAAGAGACCCAGTACTTC	CASSSTGEETQYF
TRBV5-1	many	-	TRBJ1-5	TGCGCCAGCAGCTTGGGGGGCGCAGGGTGGGATCAGCCCCAGCATTTT	CASSLGGAGWDQPQHF
TRBV7-9	-	-	TRBJ1-5	TGTGCCAGCAGCCCGGATCGGGCAGGCAATCAGCCCCAGCATTTT	CASSPDRAGNQPQHF
TRBV24-1	few	TRBD1	TRBJ2-1	TGTGCCACCAGTCGGAACCGGGACAGGAGACAGAATGAGCAGTTCTTC	CATSRNRDRRQNEQFF
TRBV15	-	TRBD1	TRBJ1-6	TGTGCCACCAGCAGTGACCGGGACAGGGGATGGAACTATAATTCACCCCTCCACTTT	CATSSDRDRGWNYNSPLHF
TRBV7-2	-	TRBD1	TRBJ1-2	TGTGCCAGCAGCACATCCTCGGACAGGAGAGCCTATGGCTACACCTTC	CASSTSSDRRAYGYTF
TRBV18	few	TRBD1	TRBJ1-1	TGTGCCAGCCACCGACAGGGGTTGGTGAACACTGAAGCTTTCTTT	CASHRQGLVNTEAFF
TRBV20-1	-	TRBD1	TRBJ2-7	TGCAGTGCTGCCGACAGGGTAATTAAGAGCGAGCAGTACTTC	CSAADRVIKSEQYF
TRBV7-2	-	-	TRBJ2-3	TGTGCCAGCAGCTTAGCGCAGGGCCCGGGGACAGATACGCAGTATTTT	CASSLAQGPGTDTQYF
TRBV6-2/TRBV6-3	many	-	TRBJ1-5	TGTGCCAGCAGAGGCCCTAATCAGCCCCAGCATTTT	CASRGPNQPQHF
TRBV6-5	-	TRBD1	TRBJ2-6	TGTGCCAGCAGTTACACGATTACAGGGGCTGGGGCCAACGTCCTGACTTTC	CASSYTITGAGANVLTF
TRBV12-3/TRBV12-4	-	-	TRBJ1-4	TGTGCCAGCACCTATATAGACAGCGGCCAGGGAAAACTGTTTTTT	CASTYIDSGQGKLFF
TRBV12-3/TRBV12-4	-	-	TRBJ1-1	TGTGCCAGCAGGCCCGCCCCCACTGAAGCTTTCTTT	CASRPAPTEAFF
TRBV9	-	-	TRBJ1-6	TGTGCCAGCGCGAGCTCCTATAATTCACCCCTCCACTTT	CASASSYNSPLHF
TRBV4-3	few	TRBD1	TRBJ1-2	TGCGCCAGCAGCCAATCCGGGACAGGGTTGGTATATGGCTACACCTTC	CASSQSGTGLVYGYTF
TRBV29-1	many	-	TRBJ2-3	TGCAGCGTTGAAGCGTCTGGGGGCTTCGTAGGGCAGTATTTT	CSVEASGGFVGQYF
TRBV20-1	few	-	TRBJ1-1	TGCAGTGCCGTGACCCGCGACCGAAAAGCTTTCTTT	CSAVTRDRKAFF
TRBV11-2	-	-	TRBJ2-3	TGTGCCAGCAGCCGGGGACGCACAGATACGCAGTATTTT	CASSRGRTDTQYF
TRBV29-1	many	-	TRBJ2-5	TGCAGCACCCAAAGGGGGGCGGAAGAGACCCAGTACTTC	CSTQRGAEETQYF
TRBV20-1	many	-	TRBJ2-1	TGCAGTGCTAGTGCGGGGAGCTCCTACAATGAGCAGTTCTTC	CSASAGSSYNEQFF
TRBV3-1	few	TRBD1	TRBJ1-6	TGTGCCAGCAGCCACCTGGGACAGGGAGATTCACCCCTCCACTTT	CASSHLGQGDSPLHF
TRBV2	many	TRBD1	TRBJ2-2	TGTGCCAGTTCGCGACAGGGGCCAAGGGTCGGGGAGCTGTTTTTT	CASSRQGPRVGELFF
TRBV4-3	few	TRBD2	TRBJ2-4	TGCGCCAGCAGCCAAGATCACCCTAGCGGGGGGGGAACCATTCAGTACTTC	CASSQDHPSGGGTIQYF
TRBV18	-	TRBD2	TRBJ2-3	TGTGCCAGCTCACCGACTAGCGGCGCAGATACGCAGTATTTT	CASSPTSGADTQYF
TRBV5-1	few	-	TRBJ2-1	TGCGCCAGCAGCTTAAATGAGCCTCGGGGGCAGTTCTTC	CASSLNEPRGQFF
TRBV7-2	-	-	TRBJ2-2	TGTGCCAGCAGCGCGGGGCTAGCGCACACCGGGGAGCTGTTTTTT	CASSAGLAHTGELFF
TRBV11-2	few	-	TRBJ2-1	TGTGCCAGCAGACGTGACCCAAGCTCCTACAATGAGCAGTTCTTC	CASRRDPSSYNEQFF
TRBV5-1	few	-	TRBJ1-6	TGCGCCAGCAGCTTTGGGGGACAAAATTCACCCCTCCACTTT	CASSFGGQNSPLHF
TRBV7-8	-	-	TRBJ2-3	TGTGCCAGCACCTTGACGGGGTCCCTAGTTGATACGCAGTATTTT	CASTLTGSLVDTQYF
TRBV10-3	-	-	TRBJ2-3	TGTGCCGCCTCAGAGACTAGCACAGATACGCAGTATTTT	CAASETSTDTQYF
TRBV6-6	few	-	TRBJ1-4	TGTGCCAGCAGTCCCGGGACGAATGAAAAACTGTTTTTT	CASSPGTNEKLFF
TRBV6-6	-	TRBD1	TRBJ2-2	TGTGCCAGCAGTTACTCGAGGGGGCTCGGGGAGCTGTTTTTT	CASSYSRGLGELFF
TRBV11-2	few	-	TRBJ1-1	TGTGCCAGCAGCTTAATGTTTTCCGGGGTCAGAACTGAAGCTTTCTTT	CASSLMFSGVRTEAFF